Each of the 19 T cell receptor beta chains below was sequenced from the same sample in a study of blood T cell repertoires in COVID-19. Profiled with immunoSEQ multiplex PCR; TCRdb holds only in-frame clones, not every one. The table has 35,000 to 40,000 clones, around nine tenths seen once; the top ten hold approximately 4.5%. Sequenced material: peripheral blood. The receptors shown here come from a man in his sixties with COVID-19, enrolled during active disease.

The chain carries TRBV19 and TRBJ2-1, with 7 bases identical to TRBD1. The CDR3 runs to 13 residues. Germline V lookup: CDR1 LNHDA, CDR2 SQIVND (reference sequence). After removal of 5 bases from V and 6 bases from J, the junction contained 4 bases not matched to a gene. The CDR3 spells CASSFGQVNEQFF. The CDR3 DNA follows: TGTGCCAGTAGTTTCGGACAGGTCAATGAGCAGTTCTTC.

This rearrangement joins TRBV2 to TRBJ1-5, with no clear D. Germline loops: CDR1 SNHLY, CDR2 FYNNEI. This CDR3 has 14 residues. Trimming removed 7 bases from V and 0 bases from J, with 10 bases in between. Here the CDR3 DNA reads TGTGCCAGCACTTTAGAGTATAGCAATCAGCCCCAGCATTTT. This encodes CASTLEYSNQPQHF.

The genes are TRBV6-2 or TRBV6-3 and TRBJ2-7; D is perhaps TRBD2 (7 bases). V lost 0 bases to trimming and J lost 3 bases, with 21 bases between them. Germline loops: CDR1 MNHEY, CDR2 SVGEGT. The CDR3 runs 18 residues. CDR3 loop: CASSYSLGTRKRGYEQYF. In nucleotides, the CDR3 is TGTGCCAGCAGTTACTCCCTCGGGACACGCAAGCGGGGCTACGAGCAGTACTTC.

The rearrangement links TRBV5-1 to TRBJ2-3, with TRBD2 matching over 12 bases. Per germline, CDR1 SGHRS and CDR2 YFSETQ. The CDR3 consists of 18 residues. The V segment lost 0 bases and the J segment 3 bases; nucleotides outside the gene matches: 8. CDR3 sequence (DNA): TGCGCCAGCAGCTTGGCGCTAGCGGGAGGGCCGTCGACAGATACGCAGTATTTT. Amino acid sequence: CASSLALAGGPSTDTQYF.

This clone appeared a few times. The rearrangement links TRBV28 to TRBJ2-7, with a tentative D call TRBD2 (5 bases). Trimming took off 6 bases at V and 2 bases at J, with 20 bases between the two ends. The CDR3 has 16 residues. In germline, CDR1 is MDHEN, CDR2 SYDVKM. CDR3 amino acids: CASSPRRDTQPYEQYF. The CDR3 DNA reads TGTGCCAGCAGCCCCCGACGGGATACTCAACCCTACGAGCAGTACTTC.

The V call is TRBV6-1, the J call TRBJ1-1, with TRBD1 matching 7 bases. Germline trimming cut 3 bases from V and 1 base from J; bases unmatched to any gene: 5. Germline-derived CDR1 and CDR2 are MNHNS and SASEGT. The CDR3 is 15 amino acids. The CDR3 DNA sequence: TGTGCCAGCAGTGAGTTCACAGGGGAGAACACTGAAGCTTTCTTT. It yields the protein CASSEFTGENTEAFF.

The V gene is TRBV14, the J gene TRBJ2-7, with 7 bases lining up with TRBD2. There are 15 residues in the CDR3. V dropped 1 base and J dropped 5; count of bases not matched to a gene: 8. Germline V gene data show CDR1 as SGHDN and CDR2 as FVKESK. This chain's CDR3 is CASSQGRAGANEQYF. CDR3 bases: TGTGCCAGCAGCCAAGGGCGGGCGGGAGCGAACGAGCAGTACTTC. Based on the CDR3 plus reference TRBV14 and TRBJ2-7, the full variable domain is EAGVTQFPSHSVIEKGQTVTLRCDPISGHDNLYWYRRVMGKEIKFLLHFVKESKQDESGMPNNRFLAERTGGTYSTLKVQPAELEDSGVYFCASSQGRAGANEQYFGPGTRLTVT.

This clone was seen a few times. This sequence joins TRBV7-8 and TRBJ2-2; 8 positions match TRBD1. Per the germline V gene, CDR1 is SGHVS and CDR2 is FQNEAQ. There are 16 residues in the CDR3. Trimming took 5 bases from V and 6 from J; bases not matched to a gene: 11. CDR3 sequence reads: CASSRDAGGFSGELFF. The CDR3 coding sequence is TGTGCCAGCAGCCGAGACGCAGGGGGCTTCTCCGGGGAGCTGTTTTTT.

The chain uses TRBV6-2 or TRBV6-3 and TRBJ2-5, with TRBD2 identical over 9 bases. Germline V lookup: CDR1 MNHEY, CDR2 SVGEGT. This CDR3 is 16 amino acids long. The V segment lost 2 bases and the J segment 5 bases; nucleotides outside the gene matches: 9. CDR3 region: CASSYGAGGPRETQYF. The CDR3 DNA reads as TGTGCCAGCAGTTACGGCGCGGGAGGGCCACGGGAGACCCAGTACTTC.

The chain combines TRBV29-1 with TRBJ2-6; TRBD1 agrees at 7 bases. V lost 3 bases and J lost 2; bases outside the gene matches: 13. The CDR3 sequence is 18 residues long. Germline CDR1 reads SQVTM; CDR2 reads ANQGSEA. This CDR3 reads CSVEAVGDSGTGANVLTF. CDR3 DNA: TGCAGCGTTGAGGCCGTAGGGGACAGTGGAACTGGGGCCAACGTCCTGACTTTC.

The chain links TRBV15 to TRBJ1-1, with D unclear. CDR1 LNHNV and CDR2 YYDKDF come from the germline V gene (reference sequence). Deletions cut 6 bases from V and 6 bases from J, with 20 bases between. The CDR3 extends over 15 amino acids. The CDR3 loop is CATRREGISGAEAFF. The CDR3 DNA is TGTGCCACCAGGCGGGAGGGTATTAGTGGAGCTGAAGCTTTCTTT.

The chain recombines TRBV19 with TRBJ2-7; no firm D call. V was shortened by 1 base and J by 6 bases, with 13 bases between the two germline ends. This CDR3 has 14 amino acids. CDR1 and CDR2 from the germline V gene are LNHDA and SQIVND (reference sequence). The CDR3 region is CASSIGGRLGEQYF. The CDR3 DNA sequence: TGTGCCAGTAGTATAGGAGGTCGTCTTGGCGAGCAGTACTTC.

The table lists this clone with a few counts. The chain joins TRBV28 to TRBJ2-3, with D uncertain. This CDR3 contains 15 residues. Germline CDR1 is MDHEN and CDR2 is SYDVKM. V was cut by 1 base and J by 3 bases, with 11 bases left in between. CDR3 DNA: TGTGCCAGCAGTTTATCAGGAATACTTACAGATACGCAGTATTTT. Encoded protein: CASSLSGILTDTQYF.

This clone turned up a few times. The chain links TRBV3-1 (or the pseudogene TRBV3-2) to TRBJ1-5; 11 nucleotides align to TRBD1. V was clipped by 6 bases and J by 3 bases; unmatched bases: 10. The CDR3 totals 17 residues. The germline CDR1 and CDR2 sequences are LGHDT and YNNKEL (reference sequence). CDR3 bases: TGTGCCAGCAGTGACAGAAGGACAGGGGGCCTCAATCAGCCCCAGCATTTT. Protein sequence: CASSDRRTGGLNQPQHF.

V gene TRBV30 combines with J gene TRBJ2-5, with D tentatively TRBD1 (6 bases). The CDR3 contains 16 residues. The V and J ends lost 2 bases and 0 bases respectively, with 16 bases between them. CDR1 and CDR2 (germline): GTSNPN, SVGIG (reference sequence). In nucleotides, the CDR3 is TGTGCCTGGAGTTTCCGCAGGGGTCTAAACCAAGAGACCCAGTACTTC. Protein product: CAWSFRRGLNQETQYF.

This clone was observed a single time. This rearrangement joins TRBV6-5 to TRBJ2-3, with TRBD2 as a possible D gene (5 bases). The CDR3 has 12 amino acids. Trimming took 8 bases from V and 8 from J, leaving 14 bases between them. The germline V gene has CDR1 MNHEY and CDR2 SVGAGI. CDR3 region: CASPSFRGTQYF. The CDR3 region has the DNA TGTGCCAGCCCTAGCTTCCGGGGTACGCAGTATTTT.

Here the CDR3 reads CASSVTGHRETQYF. CDR3 DNA: TGTGCCAGCAGTGTCACAGGCCATCGGGAGACCCAGTACTTC. The V call is TRBV2, the J call TRBJ2-5, with D maybe TRBD1 (5 bases). Germline CDR1 SNHLY, CDR2 FYNNEI. The CDR3 runs to 14 residues. V shed 4 bases and J shed 5 bases, with 14 bases lying between them.

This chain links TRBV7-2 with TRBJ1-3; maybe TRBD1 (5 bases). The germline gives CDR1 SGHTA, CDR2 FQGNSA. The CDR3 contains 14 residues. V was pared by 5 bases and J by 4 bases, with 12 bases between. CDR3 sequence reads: CASSAGGYGNTIYF. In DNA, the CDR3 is TGTGCCAGCAGCGCCGGGGGGTACGGAAACACCATATATTTT.

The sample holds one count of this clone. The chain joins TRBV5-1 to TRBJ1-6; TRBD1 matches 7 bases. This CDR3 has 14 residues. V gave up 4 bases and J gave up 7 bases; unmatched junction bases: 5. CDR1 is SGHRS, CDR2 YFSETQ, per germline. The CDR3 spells CASSQGQQNSPLHF. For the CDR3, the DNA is TGCGCCAGCAGCCAGGGACAGCAAAATTCACCCCTCCACTTT.